These T cell receptor beta chains were read from a single sample in a study of neurological immune-mediated disorders. TCRdb analysed the 5' RACE reads with MiXCR anew, one entry per CDR3 protein. The profile shows tens of thousands of distinct CDR3 sequences, almost 7.5% of them singletons. The specimen sequenced was PBMCs. The receptors here all came from a woman aged 40 to 50 in good health. CDR3s include the opening cysteine and the closing phenylalanine or tryptophan. The order of the fields is J gene, D gene, V gene, clone size, CDR3 DNA, CDR3 protein. The D gene is left open where the match is weak. Clone size is shown for a subset of rows, as once, few, many or a class of expanded clone.

TRBJ2-7,.,TRBV24-1,many,TGTGCCACCAGTTCGGACAAGACCTACGAGCAGTACTTC,CATSSDKTYEQYF
TRBJ2-3,TRBD2,TRBV4-1,many,TGCGCCAGCAGCCGCACGCTAGCGGGGTTCGATACGCAGTATTTT,CASSRTLAGFDTQYF
TRBJ1-1,.,TRBV20-1,many,TGCAGTGCTAGAGATCTGGGGAAGGGAACTGAAGCTTTCTTT,CSARDLGKGTEAFF
TRBJ2-1,.,TRBV9,many,TGTGCCAGCAGCTTCAGGGGGAGGGAGCAGTTCTTC,CASSFRGREQFF
TRBJ1-1,.,TRBV24-1,many,TGTGCCACCAGTGTTGACCCTAAAGACACTGAAGCTTTCTTT,CATSVDPKDTEAFF
TRBJ1-5,TRBD1,TRBV6-2/TRBV6-3,.,TGTGCCAGCAGTTACTCGAGTCCGGGACAGGGGCTGGATCAGCCCCAGCATTTT,CASSYSSPGQGLDQPQHF
TRBJ2-3,.,TRBV9,many,TGTGCCAGCAGCCTTACAGGGTACCCAACAGATACGCAGTATTTT,CASSLTGYPTDTQYF
TRBJ1-5,.,TRBV10-3,many,TGTGCCATCAGTGAAGTGGGTGACCAGCCCCAGCATTTT,CAISEVGDQPQHF
TRBJ2-3,.,TRBV20-1,many,TGCAGTGCTAGAGTCGTGGCGGTGACAGATACGCAGTATTTT,CSARVVAVTDTQYF
TRBJ2-7,TRBD1,TRBV7-4,many,TGTGCCAGCAGCCGTTTAAGGGACAGCTACGAGCAGTACTTC,CASSRLRDSYEQYF
TRBJ1-3,TRBD1,TRBV3-1,many,TGTGCCAGCAGCCATGGGACAGCGCACACCATATATTTT,CASSHGTAHTIYF
TRBJ2-3,.,TRBV3-1,many,TGTGCCAGCAGCCTCAGAACAGGGACCGCAGATACGCAGTATTTT,CASSLRTGTADTQYF
TRBJ2-7,TRBD2,TRBV4-2,.,TGTGCCAGCAGCCAGGCCATAGCGGGGGGCTACGAGCAGTACTTC,CASSQAIAGGYEQYF
TRBJ2-5,.,TRBV20-1,many,TGCAGTGCTAGCCAGCCCCAAGAGACCCAGTACTTC,CSASQPQETQYF
TRBJ1-6,.,TRBV7-6,.,TGTGCCGGAGGGGACATCGATGGGAATTCACCCCTCCACTTT,CAGGDIDGNSPLHF
TRBJ1-4,TRBD1,TRBV5-4,many,TGTGCCAGCAGCGTGGGACAGTCAAATGAAAAACTGTTTTTT,CASSVGQSNEKLFF
TRBJ2-1,.,TRBV28,many,TGTGCCAGCAGTTTGCCACGGGAAGCCAATGAGCAGTTCTTC,CASSLPREANEQFF
TRBJ2-3,.,TRBV7-8,many,TGTGCCAGCAGCTTAGGGGGGGCAGGGAGGAGAGTGGGAGATACGCAGTATTTT,CASSLGGAGRRVGDTQYF
TRBJ1-1,TRBD1,TRBV12-3/TRBV12-4,many,TGTGCCAGCAGTACGACAGGGAATACTGAAGCTTTCTTT,CASSTTGNTEAFF
TRBJ2-2,.,TRBV29-1,many,TGCAGCGTTTATAGTCGCGGGGAGCTGTTTTTT,CSVYSRGELFF
TRBJ1-1,.,TRBV9,many,TGTGCCAGCAGCGAGCGGGAGAACACTGAAGCTTTCTTT,CASSERENTEAFF
TRBJ1-5,TRBD1,TRBV2,many,TGTGCCAGCAGTCGACAGGGGAATCAGCCCCAGCATTTT,CASSRQGNQPQHF
TRBJ1-1,.,TRBV20-1,many,TGCAGCGCCCCAGTAGGGGGAACGAACACTGAAGCTTTCTTT,CSAPVGGTNTEAFF
TRBJ1-1,.,TRBV25-1,many,TGTGCCAGCAGTGCAGGGGCCACTGAAGCTTTCTTT,CASSAGATEAFF
TRBJ1-5,.,TRBV20-1,many,TGCAGTGCTAGGGGTGGGGCACAGCCCCAGCATTTT,CSARGGAQPQHF
TRBJ1-5,.,TRBV12-3/TRBV12-4,many,TGTGCCAGCAGTTTAGCTGGGGTCGATCAGCCCCAGCATTTT,CASSLAGVDQPQHF
TRBJ1-3,.,TRBV21-1,many,TGTGCCAGCAGCAAAGGGGAGGCAGGGGCCTCTGGTGGAAACACCATATATTTT,CASSKGEAGASGGNTIYF
TRBJ1-2,.,TRBV7-2,few,TGTGCCAACAACTCTTACAGACAGACCTATGGCTACACCTTC,CANNSYRQTYGYTF
TRBJ1-3,TRBD1,TRBV2,many,TGTGCCAGCAGAGAACAGGGGGAAGGTGGAAACACCATATATTTT,CASREQGEGGNTIYF
TRBJ2-1,TRBD2,TRBV12-3/TRBV12-4,many,TGTGCCAGCAGCCCTTCCGGGACTAGTAGTTCCGATGAGCAGTTCTTC,CASSPSGTSSSDEQFF
TRBJ1-6,.,TRBV25-1,many,TGTGCCAGCAGTGAAGGGAGTTCACCCCTCCACTTT,CASSEGSSPLHF
TRBJ2-3,.,TRBV5-1,.,TGCGCCTCCCGACGGGGGGCCGTGTACACAGATACGCAGTATTTT,CASRRGAVYTDTQYF
TRBJ2-4,TRBD1,TRBV7-8,many,TGTGCCAGCAGCCTAGGACAGGGATCGGCGGACTTC,CASSLGQGSADF
TRBJ2-3,.,TRBV6-2/TRBV6-3,.,TGTGCCAGCAAAGATAGTGGGGGGACCCCAAGATCGCAGTATTTT,CASKDSGGTPRSQYF
TRBJ2-3,.,TRBV25-1,many,TGTGCCAGCAGTGTTGCCACAGATACGCAGTATTTT,CASSVATDTQYF
TRBJ2-4,.,TRBV7-3,many,TGTGCCAGCAGCTTAGATGGTGCGGGTTGGAACATTCAGTACTTC,CASSLDGAGWNIQYF
TRBJ2-1,.,TRBV28,many,TGTGCCAGCAGTCCCCCCGGCAGAAAAGGGGATGAGCAGTTCTTC,CASSPPGRKGDEQFF
TRBJ2-7,.,TRBV4-1,many,TGCGCCAGCAGCCCGTCTAGTAATGCCTACGAGCAGTACTTC,CASSPSSNAYEQYF
TRBJ1-1,.,TRBV5-1,many,TGCGCCAGCAGCTTGGCCTCGGCGGGGAACACTGAAGCTTTCTTT,CASSLASAGNTEAFF
TRBJ2-5,.,TRBV12-3/TRBV12-4,few,TGTGCCAGCAGCTTAATGAAACTCTCTGGGACCCAGTACTTC,CASSLMKLSGTQYF
TRBJ2-2,TRBD1,TRBV24-1,many,TGTGCCACCAGTGATTTGACAGGGGGAGACACCGGGGAGCTGTTTTTT,CATSDLTGGDTGELFF
TRBJ1-1,.,TRBV20-1,many,TGCAGTGCCCTAAGAGGGCTGAACACTGAAGCTTTCTTT,CSALRGLNTEAFF
TRBJ2-1,TRBD1,TRBV18,many,TGTGCCAGCTCACTCGGACAGGGATCCTACAATGAGCAGTTCTTC,CASSLGQGSYNEQFF
TRBJ2-1,TRBD2,TRBV7-9,many,TGTGCCAGCAGCCCCGGGACGACTAGCGGGGCCGACAATGAGCAGTTCTTC,CASSPGTTSGADNEQFF
TRBJ1-2,TRBD1,TRBV12-3/TRBV12-4,many,TGTGCCAGCAGTGCGGGACAGACTATAAATGGCTACACCTTC,CASSAGQTINGYTF
TRBJ2-4,.,TRBV21-1,many,TGTGCCAGCAGAATGGCTAATCTAGCCAAAAACATTCAGTACTTC,CASRMANLAKNIQYF
TRBJ1-2,TRBD1,TRBV28,many,TGTGCCAGCAGCTTCGGGACAGGGGCGACTGGCTACACCTTC,CASSFGTGATGYTF
TRBJ2-3,.,TRBV24-1,many,TGTGCCACCAGTGATCTCAGGAGCACAGATACGCAGTATTTT,CATSDLRSTDTQYF
TRBJ1-5,.,TRBV2,many,TGTGCCAGCTTTAGTCTCGGGCAGCCCCAGCATTTT,CASFSLGQPQHF